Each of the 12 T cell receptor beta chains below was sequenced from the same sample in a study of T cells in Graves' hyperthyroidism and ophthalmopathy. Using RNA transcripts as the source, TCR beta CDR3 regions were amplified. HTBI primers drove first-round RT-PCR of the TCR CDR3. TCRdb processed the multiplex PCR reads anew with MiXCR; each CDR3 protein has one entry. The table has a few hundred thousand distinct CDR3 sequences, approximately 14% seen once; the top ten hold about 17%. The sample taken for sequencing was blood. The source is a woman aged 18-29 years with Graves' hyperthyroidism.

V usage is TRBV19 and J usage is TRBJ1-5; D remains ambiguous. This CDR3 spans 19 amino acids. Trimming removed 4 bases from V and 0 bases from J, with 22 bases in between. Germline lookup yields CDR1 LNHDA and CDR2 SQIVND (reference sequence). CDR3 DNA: TGTGCCAGTAGTACCGAGGGCCGGTGGGCGGCATATAGCAATCAGCCCCAGCATTTT. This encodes CASSTEGRWAAYSNQPQHF.

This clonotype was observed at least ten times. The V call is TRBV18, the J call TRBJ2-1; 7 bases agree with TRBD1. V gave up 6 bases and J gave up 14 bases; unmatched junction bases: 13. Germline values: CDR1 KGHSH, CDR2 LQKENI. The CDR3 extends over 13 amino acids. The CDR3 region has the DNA TGTGCCAGCTCCCCAAATCACCGGGACAGAGAGTTCTTC. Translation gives CASSPNHRDREFF. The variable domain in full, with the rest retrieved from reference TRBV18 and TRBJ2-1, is NAGVMQNPRHLVRRRGQEARLRCSPMKGHSHVYWYRQLPEEGLKFMVYLQKENIIDESGMPKERFSAEFPKEGPSILRIQQVVRGDSAAYFCASSPNHRDREFFGPGTRLTVL.

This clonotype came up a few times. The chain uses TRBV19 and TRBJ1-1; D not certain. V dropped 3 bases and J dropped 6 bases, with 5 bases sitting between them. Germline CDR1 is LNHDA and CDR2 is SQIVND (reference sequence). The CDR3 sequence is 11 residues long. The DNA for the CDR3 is TGTGCCAGTAGTATTGCGGCTGAAGCTTTCTTT. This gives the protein CASSIAAEAFF.

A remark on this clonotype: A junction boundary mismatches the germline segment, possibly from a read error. CDR3 protein: CAGSRNGPNTGELFF. In nucleotides, the CDR3 is TGCGCCGGCAGCCGTAACGGACCGAACACCGGGGAGCTGTTTTTT. The chain uses TRBV7-2 and TRBJ2-2; D gene ambiguous. The CDR3 runs 15 residues. Germline-derived CDR1 and CDR2 are SGHTA and FQGNSA.

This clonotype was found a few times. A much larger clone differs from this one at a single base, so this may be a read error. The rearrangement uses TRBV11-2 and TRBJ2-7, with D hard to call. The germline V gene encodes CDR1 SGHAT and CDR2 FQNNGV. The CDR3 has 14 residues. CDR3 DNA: TGTGCCGGCAGCCTCAAGGTTTACACCTACGAGCAGTACTTC. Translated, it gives CAGSLKVYTYEQYF.

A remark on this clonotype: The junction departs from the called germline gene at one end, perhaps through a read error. The CDR3 loop reads CVSSLGREAETQYF. CDR3 nucleotides: TGTGTCAGCAGTTTAGGGCGGGAGGCAGAGACCCAGTACTTC. This rearrangement joins TRBV3-1 to TRBJ2-5, with 8 bases that match TRBD2. CDR1 and CDR2 (germline): LGHDT, YNNKEL (reference sequence). The CDR3 is 14 amino acids.

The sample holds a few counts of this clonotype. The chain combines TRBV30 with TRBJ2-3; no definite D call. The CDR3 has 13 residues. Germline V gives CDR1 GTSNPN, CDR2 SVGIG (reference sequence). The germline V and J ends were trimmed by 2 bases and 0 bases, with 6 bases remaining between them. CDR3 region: CAWSIPSTDTQYF. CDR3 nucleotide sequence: TGTGCCTGGAGTATCCCTAGCACAGATACGCAGTATTTT.

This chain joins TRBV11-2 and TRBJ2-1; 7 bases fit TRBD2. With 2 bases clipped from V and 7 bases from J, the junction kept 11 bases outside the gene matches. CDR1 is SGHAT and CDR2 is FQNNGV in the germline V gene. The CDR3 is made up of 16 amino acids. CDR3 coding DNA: TGTGCCAGCAGCTTAAGCTTGGCTAGCGGCCTAAATGAGCAGTTCTTC. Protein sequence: CASSLSLASGLNEQFF.

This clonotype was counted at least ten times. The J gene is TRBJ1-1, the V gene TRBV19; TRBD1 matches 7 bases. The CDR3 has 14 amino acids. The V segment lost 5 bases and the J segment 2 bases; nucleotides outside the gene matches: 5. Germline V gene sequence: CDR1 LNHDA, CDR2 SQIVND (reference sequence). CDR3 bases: TGTGCCAGTAGTGTCTACAGGGGTAACACTGAAGCTTTCTTT. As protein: CASSVYRGNTEAFF.

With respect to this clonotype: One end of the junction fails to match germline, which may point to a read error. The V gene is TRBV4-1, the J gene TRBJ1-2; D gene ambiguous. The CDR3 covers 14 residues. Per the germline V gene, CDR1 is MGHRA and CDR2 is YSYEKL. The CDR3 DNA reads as TGCGCCAGCAACCAAGGACTCGCGGCGGAAGGCTACACCTTC. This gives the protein CASNQGLAAEGYTF.

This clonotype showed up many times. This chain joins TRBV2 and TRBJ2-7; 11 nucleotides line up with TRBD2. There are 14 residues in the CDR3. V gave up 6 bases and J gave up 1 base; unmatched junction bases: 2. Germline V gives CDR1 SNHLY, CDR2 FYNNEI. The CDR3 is CASRTSGTSYEQYV. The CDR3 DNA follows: TGTGCCAGCAGGACTAGCGGGACGTCCTACGAGCAGTACGTC.

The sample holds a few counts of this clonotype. The chain's CDR3 is CASSRRDSYEQYV. The CDR3 DNA reads as TGTGCCAGCAGCCGTAGGGACTCCTACGAGCAGTACGTC. This chain joins TRBV7-9 and TRBJ2-7; D is uncertain. The ends were cut back, 5 bases at V and 0 bases at J, with 8 bases in the middle. CDR1 is SEHNR and CDR2 is FQNEAQ in the germline V gene (reference sequence). CDR3 size: 13 residues.